The present T cell receptor beta chain was sequenced within a study of PD-L1 blockade in urothelial cancer. Study at large: Blood gave a median approximately 150,000 T cells.

The CDR3 totals 15 residues. CDR1 is SGHTA, CDR2 FQGNSA, per germline. The J segment lost 4 bases and the V segment lost 0 bases, leaving 6 bases of the junction unmatched. Described time point: peripheral blood 6 weeks after treatment start. Profiled with immunoSEQ multiplex PCR; TCRdb holds only in-frame clones, not every one. The top ten clones hold approximately 1.7% of a sample with 15,000 to 20,000 clones, approximately 83% of them seen once. V gene TRBV7-2 combines with J gene TRBJ2-7; 7 bases map to TRBD1. Source: PBMCs, taken around atezolizumab (anti-PD-L1) treatment. This TCR came from a man in his fifties with urothelial cancer. CDR3 in DNA: TGTGCCAGCAGCTTAGCCCCGGGACAGCAGTACGAGCAGTACTTC. Translation: CASSLAPGQQYEQYF. The complete variable domain, with remaining parts taken from reference TRBV7-2 and TRBJ2-7, reads GAGVSQSPSNKVTEKGKDVELRCDPISGHTALYWYRQSLGQGLEFLIYFQGNSAPDKSGLPSDRFSAERTGGSVSTLTIQRTQQEDSAVYLCASSLAPGQQYEQYFGPGTRLTVT.